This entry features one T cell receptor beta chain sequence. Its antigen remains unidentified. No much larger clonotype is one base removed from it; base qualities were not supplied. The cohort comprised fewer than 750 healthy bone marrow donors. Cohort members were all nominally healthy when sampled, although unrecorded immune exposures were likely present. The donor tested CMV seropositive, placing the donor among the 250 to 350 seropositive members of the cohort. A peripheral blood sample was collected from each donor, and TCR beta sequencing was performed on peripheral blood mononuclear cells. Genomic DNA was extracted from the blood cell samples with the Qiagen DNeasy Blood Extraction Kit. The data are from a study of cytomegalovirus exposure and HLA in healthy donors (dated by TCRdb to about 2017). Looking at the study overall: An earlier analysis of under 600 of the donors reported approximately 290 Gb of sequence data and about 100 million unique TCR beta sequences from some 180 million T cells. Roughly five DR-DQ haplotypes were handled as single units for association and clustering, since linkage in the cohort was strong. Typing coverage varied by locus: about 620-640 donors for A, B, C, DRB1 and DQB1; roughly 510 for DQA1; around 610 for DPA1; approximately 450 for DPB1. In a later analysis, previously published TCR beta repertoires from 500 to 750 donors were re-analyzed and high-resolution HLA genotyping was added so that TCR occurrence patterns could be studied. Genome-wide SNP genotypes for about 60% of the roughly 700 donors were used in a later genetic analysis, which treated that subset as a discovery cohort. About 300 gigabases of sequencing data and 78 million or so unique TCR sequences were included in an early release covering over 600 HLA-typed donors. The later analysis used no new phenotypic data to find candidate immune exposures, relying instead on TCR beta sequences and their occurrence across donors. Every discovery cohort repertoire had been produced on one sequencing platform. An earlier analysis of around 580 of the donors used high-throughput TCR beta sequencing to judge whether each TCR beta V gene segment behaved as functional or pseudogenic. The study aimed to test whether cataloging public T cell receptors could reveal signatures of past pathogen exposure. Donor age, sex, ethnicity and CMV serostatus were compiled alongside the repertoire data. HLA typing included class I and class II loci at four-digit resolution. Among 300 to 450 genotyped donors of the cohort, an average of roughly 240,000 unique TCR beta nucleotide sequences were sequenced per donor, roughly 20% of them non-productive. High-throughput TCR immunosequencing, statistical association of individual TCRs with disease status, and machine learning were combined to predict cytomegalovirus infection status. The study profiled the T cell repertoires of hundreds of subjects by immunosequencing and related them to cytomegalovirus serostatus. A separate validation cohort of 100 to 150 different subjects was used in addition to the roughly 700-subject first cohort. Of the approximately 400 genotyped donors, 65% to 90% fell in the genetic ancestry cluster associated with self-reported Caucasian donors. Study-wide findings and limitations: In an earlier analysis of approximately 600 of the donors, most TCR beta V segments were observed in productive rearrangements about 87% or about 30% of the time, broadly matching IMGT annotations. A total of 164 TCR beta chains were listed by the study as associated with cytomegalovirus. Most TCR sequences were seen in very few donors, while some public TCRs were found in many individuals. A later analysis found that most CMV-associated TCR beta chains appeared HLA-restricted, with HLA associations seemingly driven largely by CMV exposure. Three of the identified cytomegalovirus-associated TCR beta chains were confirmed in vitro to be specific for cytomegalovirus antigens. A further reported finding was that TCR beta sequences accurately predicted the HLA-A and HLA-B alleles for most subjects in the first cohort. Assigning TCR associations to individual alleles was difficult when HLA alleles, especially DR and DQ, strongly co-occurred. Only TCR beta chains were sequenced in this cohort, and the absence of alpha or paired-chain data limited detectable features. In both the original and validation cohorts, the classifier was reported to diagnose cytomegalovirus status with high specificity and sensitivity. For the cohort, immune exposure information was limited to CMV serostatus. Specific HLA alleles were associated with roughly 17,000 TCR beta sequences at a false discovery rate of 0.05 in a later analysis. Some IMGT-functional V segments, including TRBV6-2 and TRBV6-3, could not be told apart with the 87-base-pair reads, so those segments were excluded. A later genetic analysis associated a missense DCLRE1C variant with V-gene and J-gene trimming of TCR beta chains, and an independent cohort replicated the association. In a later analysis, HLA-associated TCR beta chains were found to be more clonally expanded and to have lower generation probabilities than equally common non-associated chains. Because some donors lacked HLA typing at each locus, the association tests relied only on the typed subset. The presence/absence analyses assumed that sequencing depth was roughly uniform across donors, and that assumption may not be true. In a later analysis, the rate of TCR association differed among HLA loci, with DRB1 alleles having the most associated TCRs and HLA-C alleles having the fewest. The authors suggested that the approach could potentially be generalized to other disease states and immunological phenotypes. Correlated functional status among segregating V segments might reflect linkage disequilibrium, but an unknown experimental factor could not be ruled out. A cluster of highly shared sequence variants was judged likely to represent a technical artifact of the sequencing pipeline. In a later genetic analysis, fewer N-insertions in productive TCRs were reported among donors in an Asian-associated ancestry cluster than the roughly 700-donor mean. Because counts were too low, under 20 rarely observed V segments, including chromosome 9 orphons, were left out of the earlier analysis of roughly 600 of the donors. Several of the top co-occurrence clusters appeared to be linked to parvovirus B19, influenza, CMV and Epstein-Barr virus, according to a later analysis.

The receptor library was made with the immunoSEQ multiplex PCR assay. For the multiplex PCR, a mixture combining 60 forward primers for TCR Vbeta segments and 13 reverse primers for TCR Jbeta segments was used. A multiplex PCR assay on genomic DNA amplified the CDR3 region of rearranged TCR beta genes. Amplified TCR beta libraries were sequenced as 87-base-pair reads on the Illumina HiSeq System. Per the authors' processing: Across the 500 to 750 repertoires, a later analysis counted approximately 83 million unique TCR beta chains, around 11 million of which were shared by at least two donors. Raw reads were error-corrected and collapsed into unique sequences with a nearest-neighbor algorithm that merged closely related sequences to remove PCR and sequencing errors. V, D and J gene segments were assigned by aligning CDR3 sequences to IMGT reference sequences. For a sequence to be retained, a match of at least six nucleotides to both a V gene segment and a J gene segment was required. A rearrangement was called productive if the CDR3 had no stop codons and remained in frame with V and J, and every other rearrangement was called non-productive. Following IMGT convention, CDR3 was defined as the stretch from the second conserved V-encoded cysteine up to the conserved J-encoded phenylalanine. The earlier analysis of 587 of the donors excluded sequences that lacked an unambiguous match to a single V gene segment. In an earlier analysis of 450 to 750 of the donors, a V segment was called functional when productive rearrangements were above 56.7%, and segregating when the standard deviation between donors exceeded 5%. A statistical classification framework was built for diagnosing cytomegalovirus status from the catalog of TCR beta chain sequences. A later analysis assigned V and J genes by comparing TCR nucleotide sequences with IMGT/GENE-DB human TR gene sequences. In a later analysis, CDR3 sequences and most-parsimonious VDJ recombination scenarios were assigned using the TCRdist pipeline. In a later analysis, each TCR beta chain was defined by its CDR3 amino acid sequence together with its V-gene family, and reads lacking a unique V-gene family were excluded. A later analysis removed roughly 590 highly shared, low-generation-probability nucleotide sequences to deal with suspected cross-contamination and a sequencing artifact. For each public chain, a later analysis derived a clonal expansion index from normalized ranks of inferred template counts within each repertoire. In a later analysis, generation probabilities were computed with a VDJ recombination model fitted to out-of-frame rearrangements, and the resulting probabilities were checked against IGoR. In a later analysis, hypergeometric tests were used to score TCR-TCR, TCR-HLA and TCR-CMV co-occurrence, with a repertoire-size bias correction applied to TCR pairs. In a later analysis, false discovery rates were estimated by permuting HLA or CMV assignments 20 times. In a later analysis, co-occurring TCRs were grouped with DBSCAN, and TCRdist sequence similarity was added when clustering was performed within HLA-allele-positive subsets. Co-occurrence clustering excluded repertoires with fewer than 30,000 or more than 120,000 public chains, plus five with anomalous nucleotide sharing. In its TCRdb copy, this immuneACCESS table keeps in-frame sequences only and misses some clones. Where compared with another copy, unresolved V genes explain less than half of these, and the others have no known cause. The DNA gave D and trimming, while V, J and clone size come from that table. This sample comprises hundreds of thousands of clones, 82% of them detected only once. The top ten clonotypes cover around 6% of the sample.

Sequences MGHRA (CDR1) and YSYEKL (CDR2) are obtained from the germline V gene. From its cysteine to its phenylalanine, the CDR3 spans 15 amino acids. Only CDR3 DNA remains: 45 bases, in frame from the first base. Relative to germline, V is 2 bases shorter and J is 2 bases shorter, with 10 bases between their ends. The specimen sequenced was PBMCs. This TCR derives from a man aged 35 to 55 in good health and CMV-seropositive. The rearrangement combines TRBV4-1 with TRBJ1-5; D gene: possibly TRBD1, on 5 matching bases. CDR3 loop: CASSQLGDGNQPQHF. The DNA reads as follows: TGCGCCAGCAGCCAATTAGGGGATGGCAATCAGCCCCAGCATTTT.